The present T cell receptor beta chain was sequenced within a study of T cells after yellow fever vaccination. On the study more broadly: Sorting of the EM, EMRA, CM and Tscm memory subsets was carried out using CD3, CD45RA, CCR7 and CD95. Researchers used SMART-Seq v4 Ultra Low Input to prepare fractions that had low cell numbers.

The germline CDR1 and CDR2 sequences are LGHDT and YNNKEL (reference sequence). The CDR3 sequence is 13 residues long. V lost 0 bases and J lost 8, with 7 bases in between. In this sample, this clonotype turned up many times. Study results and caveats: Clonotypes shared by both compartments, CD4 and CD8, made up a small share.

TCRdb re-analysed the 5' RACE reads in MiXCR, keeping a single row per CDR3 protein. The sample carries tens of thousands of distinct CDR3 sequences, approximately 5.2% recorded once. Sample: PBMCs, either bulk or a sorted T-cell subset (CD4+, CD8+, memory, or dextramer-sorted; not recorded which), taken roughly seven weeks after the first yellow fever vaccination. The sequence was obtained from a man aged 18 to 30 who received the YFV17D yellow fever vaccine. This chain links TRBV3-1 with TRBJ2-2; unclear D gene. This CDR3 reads CASSQDRRGELFF. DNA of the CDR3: TGTGCCAGCAGCCAAGACAGGAGAGGGGAGCTGTTTTTT.